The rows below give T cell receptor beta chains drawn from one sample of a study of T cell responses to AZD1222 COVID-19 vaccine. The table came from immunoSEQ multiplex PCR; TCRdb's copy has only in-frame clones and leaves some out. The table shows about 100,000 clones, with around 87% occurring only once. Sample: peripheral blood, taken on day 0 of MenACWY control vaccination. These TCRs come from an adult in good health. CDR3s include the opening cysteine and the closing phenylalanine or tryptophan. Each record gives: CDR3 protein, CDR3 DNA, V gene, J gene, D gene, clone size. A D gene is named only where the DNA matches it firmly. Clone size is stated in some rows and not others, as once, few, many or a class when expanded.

CDR3 protein: CASSSGTWNSPLHF
CDR3 DNA: TGTGCCAGCAGCTCCGGGACCTGGAATTCACCCCTCCACTTT
V gene: TRBV7-3
J gene: TRBJ1-6
D gene: NA
clone size: NA

CDR3 protein: CASSLRTGFAGLFF
CDR3 DNA: TGTGCCAGCAGTCTCCGGACAGGTTTCGCCGGACTGTTTTTT
V gene: TRBV6-5
J gene: TRBJ1-4
D gene: TRBD1
clone size: NA

CDR3 protein: CARTTWSNQPQHF
CDR3 DNA: TGTGCCAGGACGACTTGGAGCAATCAGCCCCAGCATTTT
V gene: TRBV27
J gene: TRBJ1-5
D gene: NA
clone size: NA

CDR3 protein: CASSQDTSVDEQFF
CDR3 DNA: TGTGCCAGCAGCCAAGACACGAGTGTGGATGAGCAGTTCTTC
V gene: TRBV3-1/TRBV3-2
J gene: TRBJ2-1
D gene: NA
clone size: NA

CDR3 protein: CASSLTGTGNNEQFF
CDR3 DNA: TGCGCCAGCAGCTTGACCGGGACAGGGAACAATGAGCAGTTCTTC
V gene: TRBV5-1
J gene: TRBJ2-1
D gene: TRBD1
clone size: NA

CDR3 protein: CASSEAPRREPYEQYF
CDR3 DNA: TGTGCCAGCAGTGAAGCGCCGAGAAGGGAACCCTACGAGCAGTACTTC
V gene: TRBV2
J gene: TRBJ2-7
D gene: NA
clone size: NA

CDR3 protein: CASSRTGIAGELFF
CDR3 DNA: TGTGCCAGCAGCCGTACAGGGATCGCCGGGGAGCTGTTTTTT
V gene: TRBV11-2
J gene: TRBJ2-2
D gene: NA
clone size: NA

CDR3 protein: CASSLGHHYEQYF
CDR3 DNA: TGTGCCAGCAGCTTGGGGCACCATTACGAGCAGTACTTC
V gene: TRBV5-6
J gene: TRBJ2-7
D gene: NA
clone size: NA

CDR3 protein: CASGRGPGEQYF
CDR3 DNA: TGTGCCAGCGGGCGGGGCCCGGGCGAGCAGTACTTC
V gene: TRBV6-5
J gene: TRBJ2-7
D gene: NA
clone size: NA

CDR3 protein: CASSAHVGDGPLHF
CDR3 DNA: TGTGCCAGCAGCGCCCATGTGGGGGATGGACCCCTCCACTTT
V gene: TRBV5-4
J gene: TRBJ1-6
D gene: NA
clone size: NA

CDR3 protein: CAWSTGTAPEQYF
CDR3 DNA: TGTGCCTGGAGCACCGGGACAGCCCCGGAGCAGTACTTC
V gene: TRBV30
J gene: TRBJ2-7
D gene: TRBD1
clone size: NA

CDR3 protein: CATSDPRVGNEKLFF
CDR3 DNA: TGTGCCACCAGTGACCCCAGGGTTGGTAATGAAAAACTGTTTTTT
V gene: TRBV24-1
J gene: TRBJ1-4
D gene: NA
clone size: NA

CDR3 protein: CASSREAVATNEKLFF
CDR3 DNA: TGCGCCAGCAGCCGAGAAGCGGTAGCAACTAATGAAAAACTGTTTTTT
V gene: TRBV4-1
J gene: TRBJ1-4
D gene: NA
clone size: few

CDR3 protein: CATNRGANYGYTF
CDR3 DNA: TGTGCCACGAACCGGGGGGCGAACTATGGCTACACCTTC
V gene: TRBV6-5
J gene: TRBJ1-2
D gene: NA
clone size: NA

CDR3 protein: CASSLTALNTEAFF
CDR3 DNA: TGTGCCAGCAGTTTGACAGCGCTGAACACTGAAGCTTTCTTT
V gene: TRBV6-2/TRBV6-3
J gene: TRBJ1-1
D gene: NA
clone size: NA

CDR3 protein: CASSLTGAAPLHF
CDR3 DNA: TGCGCCAGCAGCTTGACAGGCGCCGCGCCCCTCCACTTT
V gene: TRBV5-1
J gene: TRBJ1-6
D gene: NA
clone size: once

CDR3 protein: CASSLLAANEQFF
CDR3 DNA: TGTGCCAGCAGTTTGCTAGCGGCTAATGAGCAGTTCTTC
V gene: TRBV12-3/TRBV12-4
J gene: TRBJ2-1
D gene: TRBD2
clone size: NA

CDR3 protein: CASRANEKLFF
CDR3 DNA: TGTGCCAGCAGGGCGAATGAAAAACTGTTTTTT
V gene: TRBV28
J gene: TRBJ1-4
D gene: NA
clone size: once

CDR3 protein: CASSLASPPSTGANVLTF
CDR3 DNA: TGCGCCAGCAGCTTGGCCAGTCCCCCGTCGACTGGGGCCAACGTCCTGACTTTC
V gene: TRBV5-1
J gene: TRBJ2-6
D gene: NA
clone size: NA

CDR3 protein: CASTLITDTQYF
CDR3 DNA: TGTGCCAGCACCCTTATTACAGATACGCAGTATTTT
V gene: TRBV7-2
J gene: TRBJ2-3
D gene: NA
clone size: NA

CDR3 protein: CASSWGENYNSPLHF
CDR3 DNA: TGTGCCAGCAGCTGGGGCGAGAATTATAATTCACCCCTCCACTTT
V gene: TRBV3-1/TRBV3-2
J gene: TRBJ1-6
D gene: NA
clone size: NA

CDR3 protein: CASSQGDGPPAPLHF
CDR3 DNA: TGTGCCAGCAGCCAAGGGGACGGGCCTCCGGCACCCCTCCACTTT
V gene: TRBV4-2
J gene: TRBJ1-6
D gene: NA
clone size: NA

CDR3 protein: CASSLDRDQPQHF
CDR3 DNA: TGTGCCAGCAGCTTAGATCGGGATCAGCCCCAGCATTTT
V gene: TRBV7-2
J gene: TRBJ1-5
D gene: NA
clone size: once

CDR3 protein: CATQAERDEQYF
CDR3 DNA: TGTGCCACCCAGGCGGAGCGGGACGAGCAGTACTTC
V gene: TRBV10-3
J gene: TRBJ2-7
D gene: NA
clone size: NA

CDR3 protein: CASSLAGQPQHF
CDR3 DNA: TGTGCCAGCAGCTTAGCTGGGCAGCCCCAGCATTTT
V gene: TRBV7-9
J gene: TRBJ1-5
D gene: NA
clone size: NA

CDR3 protein: CATETNYGYTF
CDR3 DNA: TGTGCCACCGAAACAAACTATGGCTACACCTTC
V gene: TRBV28
J gene: TRBJ1-2
D gene: NA
clone size: NA

CDR3 protein: CASSEFQLAGGAGDTQYF
CDR3 DNA: TGTGCCAGCAGTGAGTTCCAACTAGCGGGAGGGGCAGGAGATACGCAGTATTTT
V gene: TRBV25-1
J gene: TRBJ2-3
D gene: TRBD2
clone size: NA

CDR3 protein: CASSLDSNQPQHF
CDR3 DNA: TGTGCCAGCAGCTTAGATAGCAATCAGCCCCAGCATTTT
V gene: TRBV7-2
J gene: TRBJ1-5
D gene: NA
clone size: once

CDR3 protein: CATRPRRDSYEQYF
CDR3 DNA: TGCGCCACGCGACCCCGCAGGGACTCCTACGAGCAGTACTTC
V gene: TRBV10-1
J gene: TRBJ2-7
D gene: NA
clone size: NA

CDR3 protein: CASSLGGRSRQPQHF
CDR3 DNA: TGTGCCAGCAGCTTAGGGGGGAGGTCCCGTCAGCCCCAGCATTTT
V gene: TRBV7-2
J gene: TRBJ1-5
D gene: NA
clone size: NA

CDR3 protein: CASSEDGNYGYTF
CDR3 DNA: TGTGCCAGCAGCGAGGACGGAAACTATGGCTACACCTTC
V gene: TRBV7-9
J gene: TRBJ1-2
D gene: NA
clone size: NA

CDR3 protein: CASTPGEGYTF
CDR3 DNA: TGTGCCAGCACCCCAGGGGAAGGCTACACCTTC
V gene: TRBV6-6
J gene: TRBJ1-2
D gene: NA
clone size: NA

CDR3 protein: CASSPRGGTSGTQETQYF
CDR3 DNA: TGTGCCAGCAGCCCCCGGGGAGGGACTAGCGGAACCCAAGAGACCCAGTACTTC
V gene: TRBV7-2
J gene: TRBJ2-5
D gene: TRBD2
clone size: NA

CDR3 protein: CASSVDSETQYF
CDR3 DNA: TGTGCCAGCAGCGTAGACAGTGAGACCCAGTACTTC
V gene: TRBV9
J gene: TRBJ2-5
D gene: NA
clone size: NA

CDR3 protein: CATSSLDSEQFF
CDR3 DNA: TGTGCCACCAGCTCCCTGGACAGTGAGCAGTTCTTC
V gene: TRBV15
J gene: TRBJ2-1
D gene: NA
clone size: NA

CDR3 protein: CARRGQGDQPQHF
CDR3 DNA: TGTGCAAGGCGCGGACAGGGAGATCAGCCCCAGCATTTT
V gene: TRBV12-2
J gene: TRBJ1-5
D gene: NA
clone size: NA

CDR3 protein: CASSLGGLDSPLHF
CDR3 DNA: TGTGCCAGCAGCTTAGGAGGGCTGGATTCACCCCTCCACTTT
V gene: TRBV7-9
J gene: TRBJ1-6
D gene: NA
clone size: NA

CDR3 protein: CASSQPGLAGEQYF
CDR3 DNA: TGTGCCAGCAGCCAACCGGGGCTAGCGGGCGAGCAGTACTTC
V gene: TRBV4-2
J gene: TRBJ2-7
D gene: TRBD2
clone size: NA

CDR3 protein: CASSPVGRGNIQYF
CDR3 DNA: TGCGCCAGCAGCCCGGTCGGGAGAGGGAACATTCAGTACTTC
V gene: TRBV5-1
J gene: TRBJ2-4
D gene: NA
clone size: NA

CDR3 protein: CASRPGTGVGLSTEAFF
CDR3 DNA: TGTGCCAGCAGACCCGGGACAGGGGTTGGCCTGAGCACTGAAGCTTTCTTT
V gene: TRBV3-1/TRBV3-2
J gene: TRBJ1-1
D gene: TRBD1
clone size: NA

CDR3 protein: CASSFVFEGVVGNTIYF
CDR3 DNA: TGTGCCAGCAGCTTCGTATTTGAGGGGGTGGTCGGAAACACCATATATTTT
V gene: TRBV7-2
J gene: TRBJ1-3
D gene: NA
clone size: NA

CDR3 protein: CASSPTTSGTDTQYF
CDR3 DNA: TGTGCCAGCAGTCCGACGACTAGCGGTACAGATACGCAGTATTTT
V gene: TRBV28
J gene: TRBJ2-3
D gene: TRBD2
clone size: NA

CDR3 protein: CASSIETRLNSPLHF
CDR3 DNA: TGTGCCAGTAGTATAGAGACTCGTCTCAACTCACCCCTCCACTTT
V gene: TRBV19
J gene: TRBJ1-6
D gene: NA
clone size: NA

CDR3 protein: CASQSEGFTDTQYF
CDR3 DNA: TGCGCCAGCCAGTCGGAGGGGTTCACAGATACGCAGTATTTT
V gene: TRBV5-1
J gene: TRBJ2-3
D gene: NA
clone size: once

CDR3 protein: CAWSSGQGRQPQHF
CDR3 DNA: TGTGCCTGGAGTTCGGGGCAGGGTCGTCAGCCCCAGCATTTT
V gene: TRBV30
J gene: TRBJ1-5
D gene: NA
clone size: NA

CDR3 protein: CASSPQAGARTEAFF
CDR3 DNA: TGTGCCAGCAGCCCGCAAGCCGGGGCGCGGACTGAAGCTTTCTTT
V gene: TRBV3-1/TRBV3-2
J gene: TRBJ1-1
D gene: NA
clone size: NA

CDR3 protein: CASSIDLADTQYF
CDR3 DNA: TGTGCCAGCAGCATTGATCTGGCAGATACGCAGTATTTT
V gene: TRBV5-5
J gene: TRBJ2-3
D gene: NA
clone size: few

CDR3 protein: CATGVGRHYGYTF
CDR3 DNA: TGTGCCACGGGGGTGGGGCGTCACTATGGCTACACCTTC
V gene: TRBV27
J gene: TRBJ1-2
D gene: NA
clone size: NA

CDR3 protein: CASHLSGANVLTF
CDR3 DNA: TGTGCCAGCCATCTCTCTGGGGCCAACGTCCTGACTTTC
V gene: TRBV28
J gene: TRBJ2-6
D gene: NA
clone size: once

CDR3 protein: CASSLGTGKYYEQYF
CDR3 DNA: TGTGCCAGCAGTTTGGGGACAGGGAAATACTACGAGCAGTACTTC
V gene: TRBV28
J gene: TRBJ2-7
D gene: TRBD1
clone size: NA

CDR3 protein: CASSRTVGNYGYTF
CDR3 DNA: TGTGCCAGCAGCCGGACAGTGGGGAACTATGGCTACACCTTC
V gene: TRBV6-2/TRBV6-3
J gene: TRBJ1-2
D gene: NA
clone size: NA

CDR3 protein: CASSITPGGNEQFF
CDR3 DNA: TGTGCCAGTAGTATTACCCCCGGAGGTAATGAGCAGTTCTTC
V gene: TRBV19
J gene: TRBJ2-1
D gene: NA
clone size: NA

CDR3 protein: CASSRAFRQGEKQYF
CDR3 DNA: TGTGCCAGCAGCAGAGCTTTCCGACAGGGTGAAAAGCAGTACTTC
V gene: TRBV6-5
J gene: TRBJ2-7
D gene: TRBD1
clone size: NA

CDR3 protein: CASSMGRGYEQYF
CDR3 DNA: TGTGCCAGTAGTATGGGCAGGGGGTACGAGCAGTACTTC
V gene: TRBV19
J gene: TRBJ2-7
D gene: TRBD1
clone size: NA

CDR3 protein: CASSSGTGYNTEAFF
CDR3 DNA: TGTGCCAGCAGTTCCGGGACAGGCTACAACACTGAAGCTTTCTTT
V gene: TRBV6-6
J gene: TRBJ1-1
D gene: TRBD1
clone size: once